What follows are 21 T cell receptor beta chains derived from one specimen sequenced in a study of cytomegalovirus exposure and HLA in healthy donors. Use of 60 Vbeta and 13 Jbeta primers characterized the PCR. The protocol was immunoSEQ multiplex PCR, while the TCRdb copy is restricted to in-frame clones and leaves out a portion. The data contain about 84,000 clones, 55% to 65% of them singletons. Sequenced input: PBMCs. These receptors all come from a woman between 40 and 50 years old in good health and CMV-seropositive.

This chain joins TRBV27 and TRBJ1-2, with D perhaps TRBD1 (5 bases). The CDR3 is 14 amino acids. With 0 bases removed from V and 4 bases from J, the gap between germline ends came to 9 bases. Germline CDR1 is MNHEY and CDR2 is SMNVEV (reference sequence). CDR3 sequence (DNA): TGTGCCAGCAGTTTATCTGGGGCCACCTATGGCTACACCTTC. This encodes CASSLSGATYGYTF.

The chain has TRBV2 and TRBJ1-2; D remains unclear. Germline values: CDR1 SNHLY, CDR2 FYNNEI. V was shortened by 8 bases and J by 4 bases, with 14 bases between the two germline ends. CDR3 length: 13 residues. The chain's CDR3 is CASFLAGIYGYTF. In DNA form, the CDR3 reads TGTGCCAGCTTCCTGGCAGGCATCTATGGCTACACCTTC.

This chain links TRBV19 with TRBJ2-4; 9 bases agree with TRBD2. V trimming: 5 bases; J trimming: 7 bases; junction bases outside the gene matches: 6. The germline V gene has CDR1 LNHDA and CDR2 SQIVND (reference sequence). This CDR3 is 14 amino acids long. The CDR3 protein is CASSRLAAGNIQYF. The CDR3 DNA is TGTGCCAGTAGTCGACTAGCGGCGGGGAACATTCAGTACTTC.

This clone was detected only a few times. The chain links TRBV7-8 to TRBJ2-3; 8 bases are a match to TRBD1. The CDR3 covers 15 residues. Losses at the gene ends were 2 bases for V and 1 base for J; bases not matched to a gene: 2. CDR1 is SGHVS, CDR2 FQNEAQ, per germline. CDR3 DNA: TGTGCCAGCAGCTTAACGGACAGGGGCACAGATACGCAGTATTTT. Its protein product is CASSLTDRGTDTQYF.

This rearrangement joins TRBV19 to TRBJ2-7; TRBD1 is a possible D gene (6 bases). V lost 11 bases and J lost 5, with 13 bases in between. This CDR3 has 11 residues. Germline CDR1 reads LNHDA; CDR2 reads SQIVND (reference sequence). This chain's CDR3 is CASTGNHEQYF. In DNA form, the CDR3 reads TGTGCCTCCACAGGGAACCACGAGCAGTACTTC.

This chain uses TRBV5-6 with TRBJ2-7; D is unclear. CDR1 is SGHDT and CDR2 is YYEEEE in the germline V gene. This CDR3 is built from 13 residues. Between the trimmed V and J ends, which lost 1 base and 0 bases, there was a span of 5 bases. CDR3 loop: CASSLLFSYEQYF. DNA of the CDR3: TGTGCCAGCAGCTTGCTCTTCTCCTACGAGCAGTACTTC.

The rearrangement links TRBV2 to TRBJ1-1; no firm D call. The CDR3 sequence is 14 residues long. Germline V CDR1 and CDR2: SNHLY, FYNNEI. V lost 0 bases and J 4 bases, leaving 9 bases between the germline ends. CDR3 sequence (DNA): TGTGCCAGCAGTGAAGCCAGAGGCGGCACTGAAGCTTTCTTT. Translation gives CASSEARGGTEAFF.

The genes are TRBV5-1 and TRBJ1-2; the match to TRBD1 covers 7 bases. Germline V gene sequence: CDR1 SGHRS, CDR2 YFSETQ. The CDR3 consists of 15 residues. V shed 4 bases and J 11 bases; nucleotides not matched to a gene: 17. CDR3 in amino acids: CASSPDSNRGREYTF. In DNA form, the CDR3 reads TGCGCCAGCAGCCCCGATTCCAACAGGGGCCGCGAGTACACCTTC. Complete variable domain (other parts from reference TRBV5-1 and TRBJ1-2): KAGVTQTPRYLIKTRGQQVTLSCSPISGHRSVSWYQQTPGQGLQFLFEYFSETQRNKGNFPGRFSGRQFSNSRSEMNVSTLELGDSALYLCASSPDSNRGREYTFGSGTRLTVV.

This clone appeared a few times. The J gene is TRBJ2-3, the V gene TRBV5-1; TRBD2 matches at 8 bases. The CDR3 consists of 15 residues. Germline V CDR1 and CDR2: SGHRS, YFSETQ. V dropped 0 bases and J dropped 2; count of bases not matched to a gene: 2. In DNA, the CDR3 is TGCGCCAGCAGCTTGGCACTAGCGGTCACAGATACGCAGTATTTT. It translates to CASSLALAVTDTQYF.

The genes are TRBV29-1 and TRBJ2-5; D unclear. The CDR3 contains 13 residues. The germline gives CDR1 SQVTM, CDR2 ANQGSEA. Trimming took off 3 bases at V and 3 bases at J, with 11 bases between the two ends. CDR3 nucleotides: TGCAGCGTTGAGCTACTCACCGAAGAGACCCAGTACTTC. Its translation: CSVELLTEETQYF.

V is TRBV7-8 and J is TRBJ1-5; a possible D gene is TRBD1 (6 bases). Germline CDR1 and CDR2: SGHVS and FQNEAQ. V was pared by 0 bases and J by 7 bases, with 16 bases between. The CDR3 consists of 16 residues. CDR3 protein: CASSLAFRGPRQPQHF. The CDR3, as DNA: TGTGCCAGCAGCTTAGCGTTCAGGGGCCCAAGACAGCCCCAGCATTTT.

In this sample, this clone turned up a few times. The chain recombines TRBV25-1 with TRBJ1-1, with TRBD1 as a possible D gene (6 bases). CDR3 size: 12 residues. Trimming stripped 6 bases from V and 4 bases from J, with 9 bases between. Germline CDR1 reads MGHDK; CDR2 reads SYGVNS. The chain's CDR3 is CASSTGFTEAFF. DNA of the CDR3: TGTGCCAGCAGCACAGGGTTCACTGAAGCTTTCTTT.

This clone was seen a few times. The rearrangement links TRBV6-1 to TRBJ2-7; TRBD2 might be the D (6 bases). CDR1 MNHNS and CDR2 SASEGT come from the germline V gene. V lost 7 bases, J lost 2 bases, and 18 bases lay in between. There are 15 residues in the CDR3. CDR3 nucleotide sequence: TGTGCCAGCACTCCCGACCGGGACTCTGCCTACGAGCAGTACTTC. Residues: CASTPDRDSAYEQYF.

The genes are TRBV5-4 and TRBJ1-1; 8 nucleotides line up with TRBD1. CDR1 and CDR2 from the germline V gene are SGHNT and YYREEE (reference sequence). The CDR3 spans 14 residues. The V and J ends lost 5 bases and 0 bases, in that order; junction bases with no gene match: 3. CDR3 sequence: CASRGDRMNTEAFF. CDR3 nucleotides: TGTGCCAGCAGGGGGGACAGGATGAACACTGAAGCTTTCTTT.

The J gene is TRBJ2-3, the V gene TRBV9; perhaps TRBD2 as D (6 bases). V lost 0 bases, J lost 6 bases, and 14 bases lay in between. The CDR3 runs 15 residues. CDR1 and CDR2 (germline): SGDLS, YYNGEE. Here the CDR3 reads CASSVARRAGDTQYF. The DNA of the CDR3 is TGTGCCAGCAGCGTAGCTCGCCGCGCGGGGGATACGCAGTATTTT.

This chain joins TRBV28 and TRBJ2-5; 7 nucleotides match TRBD1. Germline CDR1 is MDHEN and CDR2 is SYDVKM. The length of the CDR3 is 14 residues. V shed 5 bases, J shed 8 bases, and the junction held 11 bases outside the gene matches. CDR3 sequence reads: CASSVQETGPTQYF. The DNA for the CDR3 is TGTGCCAGCAGTGTGCAGGAGACAGGGCCCACCCAGTACTTC.

The chain joins TRBV5-1 to TRBJ1-2; the D gene is possibly TRBD1 (5 bases). There are 14 residues in the CDR3. The germline V and J ends were trimmed by 0 bases and 3 bases, with 9 bases remaining between them. Germline-derived CDR1 and CDR2 are SGHRS and YFSETQ. The CDR3: CASSLVTGHYGYTF. CDR3 DNA: TGCGCCAGCAGCTTGGTCACAGGCCACTATGGCTACACCTTC.

Only one count was recorded for this clone. V gene TRBV18 combines with J gene TRBJ2-5, with 9 bases aligning to TRBD2. Unmatched junction bases numbered 6, after V lost 3 bases and J lost 4 bases. CDR3 size: 15 residues. CDR1 and CDR2 (germline): KGHSH, LQKENI. This CDR3 is CASSPSGSNGETQYF. The DNA for the CDR3 is TGTGCCAGCTCACCTAGCGGGAGTAATGGAGAGACCCAGTACTTC.

This chain connects TRBV5-1 to TRBJ1-2; 8 bases line up with TRBD1. The CDR3 sequence is 15 residues long. From germline, CDR1 is SGHRS and CDR2 YFSETQ. J gave up 4 bases and V 3 bases, and 8 bases lay outside the gene matches. CDR3 DNA: TGCGCCAGCAGCTCAGGGGGACAGGTTTCCTATGGCTACACCTTC. The encoded protein is CASSSGGQVSYGYTF.

This clone occurred a few times. This chain joins TRBV30 and TRBJ1-1, with TRBD1 matching 12 bases. Germline assignment: CDR1 GTSNPN and CDR2 SVGIG (reference sequence). With V trimmed by 0 bases and J by 1 base, 9 bases remained unmatched. The CDR3 loop spans 18 amino acids. DNA for the CDR3: TGTGCCTGGAGTGTATTAGGGACAGGGGGCGTAGGGAACACTGAAGCTTTCTTT. It encodes CAWSVLGTGGVGNTEAFF.

This clone was seen more than once but under ten times. This chain links TRBV18 with TRBJ1-1, with 7 bases lining up with TRBD1. CDR3 length: 14 residues. J lost 0 bases, V lost 5 bases, and 3 bases had no gene match. The germline V gene encodes CDR1 KGHSH and CDR2 LQKENI. CDR3 nucleotides: TGTGCCAGCTCATCACAGGGGATGAACACTGAAGCTTTCTTT. It is translated as CASSSQGMNTEAFF.